Listed below are T cell receptor beta chains from one sample, sequenced in a study of early T cells in non-severe SARS-CoV-2 infection. TCRdb called the 5' RACE reads again in MiXCR, with one record for every CDR3 protein. The repertoire holds some 18,000 distinct CDR3 sequences, with under 6.5% as singletons. The sample was whole blood. The receptors were sampled from an adult who was a healthcare worker with PCR-confirmed SARS-CoV-2 infection or an uninfected control (not recorded which). The CDR3 runs from the conserved cysteine through the conserved F or W. Each record gives: J gene, CDR3 length, V gene, CDR3 protein.

j_gene: TRBJ1-5
len: 15
v_gene: TRBV6-2/TRBV6-3
CDR3aa: CASSLRVESNQPQHF

j_gene: TRBJ1-1
len: 15
v_gene: TRBV6-4
CDR3aa: CASSDSPDRGTEAFF

j_gene: TRBJ2-5
len: 18
v_gene: TRBV14
CDR3aa: CASSQGRSGKGDQETQYF

j_gene: TRBJ2-7
len: 16
v_gene: TRBV30
CDR3aa: CAWSLHSGDFSYEQYF

j_gene: TRBJ2-7
len: 13
v_gene: TRBV6-6
CDR3aa: CASSLTPGHPPYF

j_gene: TRBJ2-3
len: 14
v_gene: TRBV5-1
CDR3aa: CASRTSGSTDTQYF

j_gene: TRBJ2-3
len: 15
v_gene: TRBV14
CDR3aa: CASSIRTGVTDTQYF

j_gene: TRBJ2-7
len: 14
v_gene: TRBV3-1
CDR3aa: CASSQPGTGKEQYF

j_gene: TRBJ1-1
len: 14
v_gene: TRBV5-1
CDR3aa: CASSLTLGAGEAFF

j_gene: TRBJ2-2
len: 18
v_gene: TRBV24-1
CDR3aa: CATSDPPLLAGDAGELFF

j_gene: TRBJ1-5
len: 14
v_gene: TRBV12-3/TRBV12-4
CDR3aa: CASSLGPSNQPQHF

j_gene: TRBJ1-1
len: 16
v_gene: TRBV7-9
CDR3aa: CASSLGDGRMNTEAFF

j_gene: TRBJ2-3
len: 13
v_gene: TRBV2
CDR3aa: CARGQGRTDTQYF

j_gene: TRBJ2-1
len: 17
v_gene: TRBV7-9
CDR3aa: CASTLSPGVVSYNEQFF

j_gene: TRBJ1-1
len: 11
v_gene: TRBV6-1
CDR3aa: CASSVAVEAFF

j_gene: TRBJ2-7
len: 15
v_gene: TRBV7-9
CDR3aa: CASSSTRESFYEQYF

j_gene: TRBJ1-1
len: 16
v_gene: TRBV7-3
CDR3aa: CASSLGVLGEETATFF

j_gene: TRBJ2-2
len: 14
v_gene: TRBV29-1
CDR3aa: CSVGQGAAGGELFF

j_gene: TRBJ2-7
len: 14
v_gene: TRBV15
CDR3aa: CATSSGATTYEQYF

j_gene: TRBJ2-1
len: 15
v_gene: TRBV28
CDR3aa: CASREELAGGNEQFF

j_gene: TRBJ2-7
len: 14
v_gene: TRBV28
CDR3aa: CASGRSTKRSEQYF

j_gene: TRBJ1-1
len: 15
v_gene: TRBV10-1
CDR3aa: CASSESGRGNTEAFF

j_gene: TRBJ2-1
len: 16
v_gene: TRBV9
CDR3aa: CASSATGTRFLHEQFF

j_gene: TRBJ1-3
len: 15
v_gene: TRBV5-4
CDR3aa: CASSLGPGGGNTIYF

j_gene: TRBJ2-7
len: 12
v_gene: TRBV25-1
CDR3aa: CASGLGTYEQYF

j_gene: TRBJ2-1
len: 15
v_gene: TRBV14
CDR3aa: CASSQQALRGNEQFF

j_gene: TRBJ1-1
len: 13
v_gene: TRBV6-5
CDR3aa: CASSRTGITEAFF

j_gene: TRBJ1-2
len: 12
v_gene: TRBV6-5
CDR3aa: CAARGRVYGYTF

j_gene: TRBJ2-3
len: 15
v_gene: TRBV11-2
CDR3aa: CASSSTEEGWDTQYF

j_gene: TRBJ1-2
len: 13
v_gene: TRBV12-3/TRBV12-4
CDR3aa: CASSPVVQGSYTF

j_gene: TRBJ2-7
len: 15
v_gene: TRBV9
CDR3aa: CASSVGGTPAYEQYF

j_gene: TRBJ2-7
len: 16
v_gene: TRBV18
CDR3aa: CASSPLLVRQGGEQYF

j_gene: TRBJ2-7
len: 16
v_gene: TRBV5-4
CDR3aa: CASTPNPGMSSYEQYF

j_gene: TRBJ2-3
len: 16
v_gene: TRBV4-2
CDR3aa: CASSQVEGSGADTQYF

j_gene: TRBJ1-2
len: 13
v_gene: TRBV5-1
CDR3aa: CASSLIASSGYTF

j_gene: TRBJ1-1
len: 13
v_gene: TRBV5-5
CDR3aa: CASSSRNQGEAFF

j_gene: TRBJ2-2
len: 17
v_gene: TRBV27
CDR3aa: CASSPLDRWTNTGELFF

j_gene: TRBJ1-4
len: 15
v_gene: TRBV7-9
CDR3aa: CASSPNAAGTEKLFF

j_gene: TRBJ2-3
len: 15
v_gene: TRBV12-3/TRBV12-4
CDR3aa: CASTLAGSATDTQYF

j_gene: TRBJ1-6
len: 13
v_gene: TRBV10-3
CDR3aa: CAIRDQGDSPLHF

j_gene: TRBJ2-2
len: 17
v_gene: TRBV5-1
CDR3aa: CASRKTGGVMDTGELFF

j_gene: TRBJ2-7
len: 15
v_gene: TRBV11-2
CDR3aa: CASSYNRGKGYEQYF

j_gene: TRBJ2-5
len: 14
v_gene: TRBV10-3
CDR3aa: CAISDYQIQETQYF

j_gene: TRBJ2-7
len: 13
v_gene: TRBV25-1
CDR3aa: CASSGDYPYEQYF

j_gene: TRBJ1-1
len: 14
v_gene: TRBV7-8
CDR3aa: CASSVDRWNTEAFF

j_gene: TRBJ2-3
len: 13
v_gene: TRBV6-6
CDR3aa: CASRSSSTDTQYF

j_gene: TRBJ2-7
len: 15
v_gene: TRBV20-1
CDR3aa: CSAEVGGDRPYEQYF

j_gene: TRBJ2-5
len: 13
v_gene: TRBV5-5
CDR3aa: CASSLTEQETQYF

j_gene: TRBJ2-5
len: 14
v_gene: TRBV15
CDR3aa: CATSRGAPGETQYF

j_gene: TRBJ2-3
len: 13
v_gene: TRBV29-1
CDR3aa: CSVPRPGALRPYF